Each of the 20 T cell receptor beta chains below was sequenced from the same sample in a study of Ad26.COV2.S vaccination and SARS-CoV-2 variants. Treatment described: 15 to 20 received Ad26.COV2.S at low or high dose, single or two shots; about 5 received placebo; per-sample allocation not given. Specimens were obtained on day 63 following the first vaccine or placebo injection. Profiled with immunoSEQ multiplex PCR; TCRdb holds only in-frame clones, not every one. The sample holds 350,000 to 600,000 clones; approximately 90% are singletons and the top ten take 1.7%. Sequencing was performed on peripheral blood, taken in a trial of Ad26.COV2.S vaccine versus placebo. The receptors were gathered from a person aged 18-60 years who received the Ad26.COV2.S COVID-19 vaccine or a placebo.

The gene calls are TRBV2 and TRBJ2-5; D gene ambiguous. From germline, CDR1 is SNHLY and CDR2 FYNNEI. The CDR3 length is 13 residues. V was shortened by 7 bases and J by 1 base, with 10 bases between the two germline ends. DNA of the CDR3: TGTGCCAGCATCCGCGGCAGCCAAGAGACCCAGTACTTC. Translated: CASIRGSQETQYF.

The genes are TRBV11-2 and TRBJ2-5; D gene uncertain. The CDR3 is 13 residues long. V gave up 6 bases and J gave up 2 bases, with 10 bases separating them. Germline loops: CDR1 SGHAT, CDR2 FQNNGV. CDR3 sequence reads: CASRPQGQETQYF. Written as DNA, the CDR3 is TGTGCCAGCAGACCTCAAGGGCAAGAGACCCAGTACTTC. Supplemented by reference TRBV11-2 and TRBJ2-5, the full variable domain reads EAGVAQSPRYKIIEKRQSVAFWCNPISGHATLYWYQQILGQGPKLLIQFQNNGVVDDSQLPKDRFSAERLKGVDSTLKIQPAKLEDSAVYLCASRPQGQETQYFGPGTRLLVL.

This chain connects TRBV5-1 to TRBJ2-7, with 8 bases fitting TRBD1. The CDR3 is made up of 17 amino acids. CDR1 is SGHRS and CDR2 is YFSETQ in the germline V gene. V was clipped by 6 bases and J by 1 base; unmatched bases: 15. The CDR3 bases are TGCGCCAGCACCATTGGTGTGGGGCAGGGGGCTTCCTACGAGCAGTACTTC. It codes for CASTIGVGQGASYEQYF. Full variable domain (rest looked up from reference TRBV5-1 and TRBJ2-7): KAGVTQTPRYLIKTRGQQVTLSCSPISGHRSVSWYQQTPGQGLQFLFEYFSETQRNKGNFPGRFSGRQFSNSRSEMNVSTLELGDSALYLCASTIGVGQGASYEQYFGPGTRLTVT.

CDR3 region: CASSDGTGRNYNEQFF. In DNA form, the CDR3 reads TGTGCCAGCAGCGACGGGACAGGCCGAAACTACAATGAGCAGTTCTTC. The chain has TRBV9 and TRBJ2-1, with TRBD1 matching 8 bases. The CDR3 has 16 amino acids. Germline loops: CDR1 SGDLS, CDR2 YYNGEE. Trimming removed 3 bases from V and 3 bases from J; junction bases left unmatched: 8.

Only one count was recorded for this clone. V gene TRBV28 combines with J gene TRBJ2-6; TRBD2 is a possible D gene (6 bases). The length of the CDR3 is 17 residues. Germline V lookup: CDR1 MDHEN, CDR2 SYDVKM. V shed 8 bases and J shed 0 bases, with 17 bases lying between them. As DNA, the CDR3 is TGTGCCAGCTCAGCCGCGGGGTACAACTCTGGGGCCAACGTCCTGACTTTC. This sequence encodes CASSAAGYNSGANVLTF.

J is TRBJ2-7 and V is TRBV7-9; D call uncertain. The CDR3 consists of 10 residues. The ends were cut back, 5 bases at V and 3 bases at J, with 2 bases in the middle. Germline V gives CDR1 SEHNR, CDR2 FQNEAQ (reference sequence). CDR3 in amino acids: CASSGYEQYF. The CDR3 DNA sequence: TGTGCCAGCAGCGGCTACGAGCAGTACTTC.

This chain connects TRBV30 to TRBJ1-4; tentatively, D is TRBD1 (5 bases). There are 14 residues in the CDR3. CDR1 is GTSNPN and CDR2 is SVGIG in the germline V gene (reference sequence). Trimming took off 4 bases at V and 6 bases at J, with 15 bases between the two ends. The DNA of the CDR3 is TGTGCCTGGAATTTGGGGCGGATTTATGAAAAACTGTTTTTT. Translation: CAWNLGRIYEKLFF.

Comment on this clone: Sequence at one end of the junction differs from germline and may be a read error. The CDR3 is CASSSRAGSTNKKLFF. In nucleotides, the CDR3 is TGTGCCAGCAGCTCCAGGGCCGGATCAACTAATAAAAAACTGTTTTTT. This chain connects TRBV7-2 to TRBJ1-4, with D perhaps matching TRBD1 (5 bases). This CDR3 has 16 residues. Looked up from germline, CDR1 is SGHTA and CDR2 is FQGNSA.

The DNA of the CDR3 is TGCGCCAGCAGGGACAGGGGGCCAAATGAAAAACTGTTTTTT. Translation: CASRDRGPNEKLFF. The rearrangement links TRBV10-2 to TRBJ1-4; 11 bases are a match to TRBD1. Per the germline V gene, CDR1 is WSHSY and CDR2 is SAAADI. J was trimmed by 5 bases and V by 6 bases; bases with no gene match: 2. The CDR3 is made up of 14 amino acids.

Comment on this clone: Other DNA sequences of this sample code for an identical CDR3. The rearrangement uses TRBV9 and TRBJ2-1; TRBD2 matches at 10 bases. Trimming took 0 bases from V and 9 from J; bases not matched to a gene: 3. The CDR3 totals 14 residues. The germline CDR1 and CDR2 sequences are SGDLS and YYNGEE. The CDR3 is CASSVGTSGREQFF. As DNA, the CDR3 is TGTGCCAGCAGCGTAGGGACTAGCGGTCGTGAGCAGTTCTTC. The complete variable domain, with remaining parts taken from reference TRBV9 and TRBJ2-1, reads DSGVTQTPKHLITATGQRVTLRCSPRSGDLSVYWYQQSLDQGLQFLIQYYNGEERAKGNILERFSAQQFPDLHSELNLSSLELGDSALYFCASSVGTSGREQFFGPGTRLTVL.

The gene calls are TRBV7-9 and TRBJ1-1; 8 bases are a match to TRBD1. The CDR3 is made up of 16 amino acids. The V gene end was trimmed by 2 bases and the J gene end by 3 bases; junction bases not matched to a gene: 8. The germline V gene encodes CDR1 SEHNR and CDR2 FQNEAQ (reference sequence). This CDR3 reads CASSLSAGGPDTEAFF. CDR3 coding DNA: TGTGCCAGCAGCTTAAGCGCAGGGGGCCCGGACACTGAAGCTTTCTTT.

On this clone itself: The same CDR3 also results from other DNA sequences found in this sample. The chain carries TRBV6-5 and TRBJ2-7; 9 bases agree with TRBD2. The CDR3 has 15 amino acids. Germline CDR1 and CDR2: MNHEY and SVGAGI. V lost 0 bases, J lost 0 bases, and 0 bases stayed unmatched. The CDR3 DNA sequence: TGTGCCAGCAGTTACTCTAGCGGGAGCTCCTACGAGCAGTACTTC. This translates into CASSYSSGSSYEQYF.

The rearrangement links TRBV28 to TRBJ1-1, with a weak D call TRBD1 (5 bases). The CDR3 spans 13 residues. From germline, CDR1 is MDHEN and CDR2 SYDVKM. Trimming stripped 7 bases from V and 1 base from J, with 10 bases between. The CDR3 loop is CASTVTANTEAFF. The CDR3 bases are TGTGCCAGCACCGTGACAGCGAACACTGAAGCTTTCTTT.

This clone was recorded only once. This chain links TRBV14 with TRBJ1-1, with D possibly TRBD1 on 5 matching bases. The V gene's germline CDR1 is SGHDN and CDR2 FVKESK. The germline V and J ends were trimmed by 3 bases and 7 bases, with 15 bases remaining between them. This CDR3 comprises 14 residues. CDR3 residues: CASSQNRLGVEAFF. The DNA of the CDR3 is TGTGCCAGCAGCCAGAACAGGTTGGGGGTTGAAGCTTTCTTT.

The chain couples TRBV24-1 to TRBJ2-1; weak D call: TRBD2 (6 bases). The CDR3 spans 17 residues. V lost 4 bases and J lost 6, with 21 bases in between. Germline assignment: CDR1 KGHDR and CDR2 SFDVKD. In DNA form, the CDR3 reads TGTGCCACCAGTGACTGGGGTGGGACTCCCGGATCCAATGAGCAGTTCTTC. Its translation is CATSDWGGTPGSNEQFF.

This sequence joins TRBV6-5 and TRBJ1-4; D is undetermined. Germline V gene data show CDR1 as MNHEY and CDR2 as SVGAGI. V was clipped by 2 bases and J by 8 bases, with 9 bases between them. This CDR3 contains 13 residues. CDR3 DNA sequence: TGTGCCAGCAGTTACCGCACGAGGGAAAAACTGTTTTTT. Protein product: CASSYRTREKLFF.

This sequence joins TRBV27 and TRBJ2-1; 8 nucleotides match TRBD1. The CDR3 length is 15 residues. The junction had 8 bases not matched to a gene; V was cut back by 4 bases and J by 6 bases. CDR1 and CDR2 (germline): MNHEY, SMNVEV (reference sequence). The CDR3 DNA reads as TGTGCCAGCAGTTCGCCGGGACAGGTGATCAATGAGCAGTTCTTC. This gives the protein CASSSPGQVINEQFF.

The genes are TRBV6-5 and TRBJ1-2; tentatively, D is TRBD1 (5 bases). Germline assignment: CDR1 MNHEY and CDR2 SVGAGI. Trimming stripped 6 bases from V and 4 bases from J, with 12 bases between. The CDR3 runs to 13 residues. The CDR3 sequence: CASRETDSYGYTF. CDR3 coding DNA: TGTGCCAGCAGAGAGACAGACTCCTATGGCTACACCTTC.

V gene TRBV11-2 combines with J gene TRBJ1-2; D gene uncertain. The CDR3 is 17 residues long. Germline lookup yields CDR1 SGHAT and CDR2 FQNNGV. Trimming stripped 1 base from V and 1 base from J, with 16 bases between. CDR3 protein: CASSLAFQEPHNYGYTF. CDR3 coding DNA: TGTGCCAGCAGCTTAGCCTTTCAGGAACCCCATAACTATGGCTACACCTTC.

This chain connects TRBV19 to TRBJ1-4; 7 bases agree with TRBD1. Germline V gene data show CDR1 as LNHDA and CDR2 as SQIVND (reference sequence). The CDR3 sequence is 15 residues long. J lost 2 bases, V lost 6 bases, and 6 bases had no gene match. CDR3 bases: TGTGCCAGTAGAAACCGGGACAGCACTAATGAAAAACTGTTTTTT. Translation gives CASRNRDSTNEKLFF.